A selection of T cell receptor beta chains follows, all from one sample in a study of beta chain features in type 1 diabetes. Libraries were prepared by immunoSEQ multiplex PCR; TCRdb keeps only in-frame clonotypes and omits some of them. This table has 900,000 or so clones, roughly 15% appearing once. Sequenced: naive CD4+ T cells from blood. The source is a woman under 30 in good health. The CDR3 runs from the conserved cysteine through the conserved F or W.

CASSQVGGLDRTGELFF	TRBV4-2	TRBJ2-2	17
CASSLTGISGNTTYF	TRBV7-9	TRBJ1-3	15
CASSLGGRLTDTQYF	TRBV5-4	TRBJ2-3	15
CASSDPGADTQYF	TRBV21-1	TRBJ2-3	13
CAISAGDAYEQYF	TRBV10-3	TRBJ2-7	13
CASSLSWTGRGRNTEAFF	TRBV5-4	TRBJ1-1	18
CSARNYEQYF	TRBV20-1	TRBJ2-7	10
CASSLVSGPSEQYF	TRBV5-1	TRBJ2-7	14
CASSLRDSNQPQHF	TRBV7-2	TRBJ1-5	14
CASSRMTENTEAFF	TRBV7-6	TRBJ1-1	14
CASSLVTSNNEQFF	TRBV28	TRBJ2-1	14
CASSLRPPRPLLPNYGYTF	TRBV27	TRBJ1-2	19
CASRDGLSSTDTQYF	TRBV5-1	TRBJ2-3	15
CASTAGGAAYNEQFF	TRBV7-6	TRBJ2-1	15
CASSYAGEQPQHF	TRBV6-6	TRBJ1-5	13
CASSSPGLPYEQYF	TRBV19	TRBJ2-7	14
CASSPRPLNTEAFF	TRBV7-9	TRBJ1-1	14
CASSRTSGSTDTQYF	TRBV5-4	TRBJ2-3	15
CASSQDALSYEQYF	TRBV4-2	TRBJ2-7	14
CATSSGTAGNTIYF	TRBV15	TRBJ1-3	14
CASSRTPEGGAGANTDTQYF	TRBV21-1	TRBJ2-3	20
CASYDTDTQYF	TRBV18	TRBJ2-3	11
CASSLEGQGWSEQYF	TRBV7-2	TRBJ2-7	15
CASSLGPSGGPDTQYF	TRBV13	TRBJ2-3	16
CASSIPGQGSHEQYF	TRBV7-2	TRBJ2-7	15
CASGRTGGSNTEAFF	TRBV19	TRBJ1-1	15
CAWSGFPGRNEQFF	TRBV30	TRBJ2-1	14
CASSILGGNTEAFF	TRBV19	TRBJ1-1	14
CASSLGTGYTGELFF	TRBV5-4	TRBJ2-2	15